This T cell receptor (beta chain) is from a study of blood T cell repertoires in COVID-19. Study-level background: The analysed material was cDNA or gDNA that came from T cells, B-cell-depleted T cells, or PBMCs.

Trimming took off 7 bases at V and 8 bases at J, with 14 bases between the two ends. Per germline, CDR1 MNHEY and CDR2 SVGAGI. This CDR3 has 13 residues. The data were produced by immunoSEQ multiplex PCR, yet TCRdb's version contains in-frame clones alone and is incomplete. The table lists 70,000 or so clones, 82% of them singletons. The TCR sequence derives from a human donor in a cohort sampled during active COVID-19. Sequenced: peripheral blood. The gene calls are TRBV6-5 and TRBJ1-4; a possible D gene is TRBD1 (5 bases). The CDR3 is CASIMNRGEKLFF. DNA of the CDR3: TGTGCCAGCATCATGAATAGGGGCGAAAAACTGTTTTTT.